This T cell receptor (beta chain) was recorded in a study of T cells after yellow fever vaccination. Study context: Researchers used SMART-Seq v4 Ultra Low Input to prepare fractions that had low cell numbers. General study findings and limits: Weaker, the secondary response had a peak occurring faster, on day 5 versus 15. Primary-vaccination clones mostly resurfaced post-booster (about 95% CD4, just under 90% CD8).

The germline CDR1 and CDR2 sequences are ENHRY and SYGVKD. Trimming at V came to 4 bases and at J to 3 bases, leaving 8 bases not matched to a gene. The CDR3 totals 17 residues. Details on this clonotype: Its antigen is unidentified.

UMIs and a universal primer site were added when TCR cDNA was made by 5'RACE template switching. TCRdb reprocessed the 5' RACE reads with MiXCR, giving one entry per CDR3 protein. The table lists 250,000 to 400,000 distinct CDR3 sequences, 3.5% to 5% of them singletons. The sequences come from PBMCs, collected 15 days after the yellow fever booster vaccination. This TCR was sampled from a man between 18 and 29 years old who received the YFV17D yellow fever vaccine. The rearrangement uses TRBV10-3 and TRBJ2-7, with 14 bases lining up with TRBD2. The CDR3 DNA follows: TGTGCCATCAGTGCCGTCGCCGGGACTAGCGGGGGCTACGAGCAGTACTTC. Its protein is CAISAVAGTSGGYEQYF.